The sequence of this TCR beta chain was determined in a study of CD8 T cells in Susac syndrome. RNA was extracted with the RNeasy kit, and a quantity of about 0.45 to 1 ug was reverse transcribed using random hexamers. Amplification of TCR beta CDR3 across 54 Vbeta and 13 Jbeta was performed with immunoSEQ multiplex PCR. A single record per CDR3 protein comes from TCRdb applying MiXCR to the immunoSEQ multiplex PCR reads. This sample yields some 170,000 distinct CDR3 sequences, of which about 95% are seen a single time; approximately 0.1% belongs to the top ten. In blood CD8+ and CD4+ T cells, TCR beta underwent sequencing. It was negative isolation that provided the CD8+ and CD4+ T cells, whereas TEMRA cells were enriched by FACS. Germline V CDR1 and CDR2: DFQATT, SNEGSKA (reference sequence). V lost 2 bases and J 6 bases, leaving 9 bases between the germline ends. The CDR3 has 12 residues.

Sequencing was performed on CD4+ T cells from PBMCs. The genes are TRBV20-1 and TRBJ2-3; D is unresolved. The receptor comes from a human donor in good health. In nucleotides, the CDR3 is TGCAGTGCTAGATCGAACGGGGATACGCAGTATTTT. The encoded protein is CSARSNGDTQYF.